These 15 T cell receptor beta chains share one sample of origin, sequenced in a study of blood T cells in healthy people across ages. Through a sample-barcoded 5' primer and a J-beta primer mix, a second PCR was run for roughly 6 to 12 cycles. TCRdb re-called the 5' RACE reads with MiXCR, one entry per CDR3 protein. The table shows about 1,800,000 distinct CDR3 sequences, with approximately 30% occurring only once. Source material: blood. These receptors all stem from a woman in her thirties in good health.

In the case of this clonotype: A much larger clone is a single base away; this may be a read error. V and J are TRBV29-1 and TRBJ2-1; 7 positions match TRBD2. The ends lost 2 bases at V and 12 bases at J; junction bases unmatched: 16. This CDR3 has 15 residues. CDR1 and CDR2 from the germline V gene are SQVTM and ANQGSEA. CDR3 coding DNA: TGCAGCGTTGAAAAGGGGAGGGCCGGAGGGACTGGGCAGTTCTTC. Its protein product is CSVEKGRAGGTGQFF.

This clonotype has more than one count but fewer than ten. The chain recombines TRBV5-5 with TRBJ2-3; D may be TRBD2 (7 bases). Germline V lookup: CDR1 SGHKS, CDR2 YYEKEE (reference sequence). Trimming removed 6 bases from V and 3 bases from J, with 20 bases in between. The CDR3 covers 16 residues. The CDR3 DNA is TGTGCCAGCACCTTTCGCGGGGGCCTCTCTACAGATACGCAGTATTTT. Amino acid sequence: CASTFRGGLSTDTQYF.

The chain combines TRBV3-1 with TRBJ2-3; D not certain. Trimming shortened V by 0 bases and J by 4 bases, and 8 bases separated the two germline ends. This CDR3 contains 14 residues. In germline, CDR1 is LGHDT, CDR2 YNNKEL (reference sequence). The DNA of the CDR3 is TGTGCCAGCAGCCAAGAGTTAGGGCCAGATACGCAGTATTTT. Its protein is CASSQELGPDTQYF.

V usage is TRBV29-1 and J usage is TRBJ1-1; D is unresolved. Trimming removed 7 bases at V and 0 bases at J, with 6 bases between. Germline V gene data show CDR1 as SQVTM and CDR2 as ANQGSEA. CDR3 length: 11 residues. The CDR3 DNA is TGCAGCGCCCTACTGAACACTGAAGCTTTCTTT. It codes for CSALLNTEAFF.

This clonotype was seen a handful of times. The chain carries TRBV20-1 and TRBJ2-6; no reliable D call. V was cut by 0 bases and J by 2 bases, with 5 bases left in between. The CDR3 runs 14 residues. Germline loops: CDR1 DFQATT, CDR2 SNEGSKA (reference sequence). The CDR3 DNA sequence: TGCAGTGCTAGAGAAACACCTGGGGCCAACGTCCTGACTTTC. Translating it yields CSARETPGANVLTF.

The V gene is TRBV2, the J gene TRBJ2-4, with 8 bases aligning to TRBD1. The last part of the DNA fits TRBJ2-7 better; the J call may be wrong. Per the germline V gene, CDR1 is SNHLY and CDR2 is FYNNEI. The CDR3 has 14 amino acids. The CDR3 region has the DNA TGTGCCAACAGCGGCCGCAGGGGGCCCTACGAGCAGTACTTC. Residues: CANSGRRGPYEQYF.

A remark on this clonotype: A single base separates this from a much larger clone, so it may be a read error. CDR3 coding DNA: TGTGCCAGCAGTTCTCGGTACCGGCCCCAGCATTTT. The encoded protein is CASSSRYRPQHF. The chain couples TRBV12-3 or TRBV12-4 to TRBJ1-5; D ambiguous. Trimming left V 4 bases short and J 9 bases short, with 10 bases between. This CDR3 spans 12 amino acids.

This clonotype was observed a few times. This sequence joins TRBV29-1 and TRBJ1-5; D is unclear. The V end was cut by 6 bases, the J end by 2 bases, with 11 bases between. Per the germline V gene, CDR1 is SQVTM and CDR2 is ANQGSEA. CDR3 length: 13 amino acids. CDR3 in DNA: TGCAGCGTAAGGGAGAATGGCAATCAGCCCCAGCATTTT. It yields the protein CSVRENGNQPQHF.

CDR3 sequence reads: CATSRDLGREAHYGYTF. CDR3 nucleotides: TGTGCCACCAGCAGAGATCTGGGCAGGGAGGCCCACTATGGCTACACCTTC. The rearrangement uses TRBV15 and TRBJ1-2, with D perhaps TRBD1 (5 bases). Germline V CDR1 and CDR2: LNHNV, YYDKDF (reference sequence). The germline V and J ends were trimmed by 0 bases and 3 bases, with 17 bases remaining between them. The CDR3 spans 17 residues.

V usage is TRBV20-1 and J usage is TRBJ2-1; TRBD2 aligns across 8 bases. The J segment lost 3 bases and the V segment lost 2 bases, leaving 9 bases of the junction unmatched. Germline CDR1 DFQATT, CDR2 SNEGSKA (reference sequence). The CDR3 spans 16 residues. The CDR3 spells CSARNPAGGVYNEQFF. Here the CDR3 DNA reads TGCAGTGCTAGAAATCCCGCGGGAGGCGTCTACAATGAGCAGTTCTTC.

Note on this clonotype: At one end, the junction sequence differs from germline, possibly due to a read error. This chain connects TRBV12-3 or TRBV12-4 to TRBJ2-3, with 10 bases fitting TRBD1. The CDR3 totals 14 residues. The CDR3 region has the DNA TGTGCCAGCAGGCCGGGACAGGGGACAGATGCGCAGTATTTT. Protein product: CASRPGQGTDAQYF.

The chain combines TRBV6-1 with TRBJ1-1; the D gene is possibly TRBD1 (6 bases). V lost 6 bases to trimming and J lost 3 bases, with 23 bases between them. The CDR3 is 17 amino acids. CDR1 and CDR2 (germline): MNHNS, SASEGT. CDR3 protein: CASRHRVRGKRYTEAFF. CDR3 nucleotide sequence: TGTGCCAGCAGGCACAGGGTACGGGGAAAAAGGTACACTGAAGCTTTCTTT.

The sample holds many counts of this clonotype. This chain uses TRBV10-3 with TRBJ2-7; 7 nucleotides line up with TRBD1. There are 14 residues in the CDR3. CDR1 is ENHRY and CDR2 is SYGVKD in the germline V gene. V lost 5 bases and J lost 5; bases outside the gene matches: 9. The CDR3 DNA is TGTGCCATCAGTTTTAGACAGGGTTTCAACGAGCAGTACTTC. Encoded protein: CAISFRQGFNEQYF.

The chain is built from TRBV6-1 and TRBJ2-3, with 14 bases identical to TRBD2. Trimming cost V 6 bases and J 8 bases; bases outside gene matches: 7. This CDR3 contains 15 residues. Germline V lookup: CDR1 MNHNS, CDR2 SASEGT. As DNA, the CDR3 is TGTGCCAGCAGCTTACCGGGACTAGCGGGAGTTACGCAGTATTTT. Translated, it gives CASSLPGLAGVTQYF.

The rearrangement links TRBV15 to TRBJ2-1, with a tentative D call TRBD1 (7 bases). Trimming cost V 1 base and J 6 bases, with 13 bases left between them. The length of the CDR3 is 15 residues. Germline V lookup: CDR1 LNHNV, CDR2 YYDKDF (reference sequence). The CDR3 DNA reads TGTGCCACCAGCAGAGGGGGGGCAGGGGGCAATGAGCAGTTCTTC. It is translated as CATSRGGAGGNEQFF.